This T cell receptor (beta chain) was recorded in a study of brain metastases from non-small cell lung cancer. Trimming removed 2 bases from V and 1 base from J, with 11 bases in between. Germline values: CDR1 ENHRY, CDR2 SYGVKD. This CDR3 is built from 15 residues. The method was immunoSEQ multiplex PCR; TCRdb's version includes in-frame clones alone and lacks a portion of them. The table has around 4,600 clones, roughly 88% seen once; the top ten hold over 10%. With respect to this clone: The target antigen is unknown.

Study-wide findings and caveats: Compared with primary tumors, brain metastases showed less T-cell infiltration. Compared with their matched primary tumors, around 60% of brain metastases showed expanded T-cell clones.

V gene TRBV10-3 combines with J gene TRBJ1-2; D gene unclear. Sequences were obtained from tissue from a brain metastasis. This clonotype originated in a donor at least 40 years old with non-small cell lung cancer. CDR3: CAISETSGSNYGYTF. CDR3 DNA sequence: TGTGCCATCAGTGAGACTAGCGGCAGTAACTATGGCTACACCTTC.